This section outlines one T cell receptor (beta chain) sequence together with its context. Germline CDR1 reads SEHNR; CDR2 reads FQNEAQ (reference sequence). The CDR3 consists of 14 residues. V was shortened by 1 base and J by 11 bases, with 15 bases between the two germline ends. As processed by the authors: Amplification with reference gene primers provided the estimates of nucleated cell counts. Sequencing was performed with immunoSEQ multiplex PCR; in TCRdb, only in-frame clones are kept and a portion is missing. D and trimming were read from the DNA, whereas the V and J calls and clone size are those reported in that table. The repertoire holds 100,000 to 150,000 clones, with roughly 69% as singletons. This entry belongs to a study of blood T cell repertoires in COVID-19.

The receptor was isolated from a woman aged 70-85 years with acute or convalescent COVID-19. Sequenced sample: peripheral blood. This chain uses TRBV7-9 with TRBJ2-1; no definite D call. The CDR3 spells CASSLGLVFKKQFF. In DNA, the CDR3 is TGTGCCAGCAGCTTAGGGTTAGTTTTTAAAAAGCAGTTCTTC.